This T cell receptor (beta chain) derives from a study of blood T cell repertoires in COVID-19 (dated by TCRdb to the early 2020s). Concerning the study at large: Samples covering the acute and convalescent phases of COVID-19 were provided by collaborators in the United States, Italy and Spain. The prospective study material was composed of cDNA or gDNA derived from T cells, B-cell-depleted T cells, or PBMCs. Deeply sampled blood TCRbeta repertoires from subjects exposed to, actively infected with, or recovered from COVID-19 were included in the dataset. A freely available public database, intended as a resource for researchers studying the immune response to SARS-CoV-2, is where the repertoires were released. The samples were drawn from the first 160 participants of the ongoing ImmuneRACE study and from over a thousand subjects provided by 6 global collaborators. Nearly every sample came with metadata listing a de-identified subject ID, COVID-19 status, age in years and sex. HLA class I and class II types, where available, came from metadata supplied by the sample provider rather than from assay-based typing. Broad study findings and their caveats: Clinical and demographic metadata were provided uncurated, with the amount varying by source and participant.

TCRbeta CDR3 regions were amplified from genomic DNA using the immunoSEQ Assay, a bias-controlled multiplex PCR. The original pipeline was this. Nucleated cell counts per sample were estimated from amplification of reference gene primers within the assay. To quantify the absolute abundance of each unique TCRbeta CDR3 rearrangement, sequence reads were collapsed and filtered. For each sample, productive Simpson clonality was calculated by taking the square root of Simpson's diversity index across productive rearrangements. Drawn from immuneACCESS, this table holds only the in-frame rearrangements with V and J called that TCRdb kept. Clones are partly lost; checked studies trace under half to an unresolved V gene and leave the rest unexplained. V, J and clone size are taken as reported in that table, and D and trimming were inferred from the DNA itself. The sample records approximately 200,000 clones, roughly 77% of which are singletons. The biggest ten clones account for 5.5% to 7% of the sample.

As regards this clone: This clone's antigen is unknown. Qualities for individual bases were not recorded, and no much larger clone is one base off.

In Seattle, one collaborating source enrolled patients while the infection was active and tracked those patients longitudinally over the course of disease. Collaborating institutions collected whole blood in K2EDTA tubes following their own protocols. For TCRbeta analysis, collaborators shipped samples in one of three forms: frozen whole blood, isolated PBMCs, or DNA extracted from either of those sample types. The receptor's source is a woman aged 40-49 years with COVID-19, enrolled during active disease. Sequenced: peripheral blood.

Here the CDR3 is given as CASSPLGVESYEQYF. In nucleotides, the sequence is TGCGCCAGCAGCCCCCTCGGGGTGGAGTCTTACGAGCAGTACTTC. The chain was built from TRBV5-1 and TRBJ2-7; a tentative D match to TRBD2 spans 5 bases. The CDR3, from cysteine to phenylalanine, totals 15 residues. Kept here is only the CDR3 DNA, which spans 45 bases and is read in frame from base 1. The germline V gene encodes CDR1 SGHRS and CDR2 YFSETQ. Trimming at the junction amounts to 4 bases on V and 4 bases on J, and the germline ends lie 18 bases apart.